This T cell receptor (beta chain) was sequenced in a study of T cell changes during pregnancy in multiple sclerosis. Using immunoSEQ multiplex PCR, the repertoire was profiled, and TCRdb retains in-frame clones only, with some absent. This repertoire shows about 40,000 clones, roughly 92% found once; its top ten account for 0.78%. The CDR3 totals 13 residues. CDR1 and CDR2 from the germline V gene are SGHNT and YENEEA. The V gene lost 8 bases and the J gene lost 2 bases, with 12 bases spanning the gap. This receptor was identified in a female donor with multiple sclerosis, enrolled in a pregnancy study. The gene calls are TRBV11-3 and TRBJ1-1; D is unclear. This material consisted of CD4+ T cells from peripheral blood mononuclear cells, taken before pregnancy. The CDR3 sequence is CASSPTPNTEAFF. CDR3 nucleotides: TGTGCCAGCTCCCCTACCCCTAACACTGAAGCTTTCTTT.